This T cell receptor (beta chain) was documented in a study of CD8 T cells in Susac syndrome. Overall study context: When their blood was taken, patients with Susac syndrome were therapy-naive, taking corticosteroids, or taking intravenous immunoglobulin alone.

Reverse transcription of roughly 0.5 to 1 ug RNA was carried out with random hexamers. TCRdb used MiXCR to reprocess the immunoSEQ multiplex PCR reads, holding one entry per CDR3 protein. The data show 150,000 to 200,000 distinct CDR3 sequences, around 94% seen once. Trimming took 3 bases from V and 8 from J, leaving 13 bases between them. CDR1 is DFQATT and CDR2 is SNEGSKA in the germline V gene (reference sequence). The CDR3 is 13 residues long. The TCR originated in a human donor with Susac syndrome. The J gene is TRBJ2-2, the V gene TRBV20-1; possible D gene TRBD2, 6 bases. Sequencing input: CD4+ T cells from PBMCs. The CDR3 protein is CSASGDSEGELFF. CDR3 DNA sequence: TGCAGTGCTAGTGGGGACTCCGAGGGGGAGCTGTTTTTT.